This is a list of T cell receptor beta chains from one sample in a study of blood T cell repertoires in COVID-19. Data came from immunoSEQ multiplex PCR; TCRdb stores just in-frame clones and leaves some out. The sample has some 260,000 clones; around 85% are singletons. The sample consisted of peripheral blood. These receptors originate from a man aged 80 or over with acute or convalescent COVID-19. Each CDR3 is given with its conserved first and last residue. The order of the fields is V gene, clone size, D gene, J gene, CDR3 protein, CDR3 DNA. D genes are given only for firm matches. Not every row has a clone size; where given, it reads once, few, many or a size class.

>TRBV5-1|-|TRBD1|TRBJ1-4
CASSSSGQGATEKLFF
TGCGCCAGCAGCTCTTCCGGACAGGGAGCGACTGAAAAACTGTTTTTT
>TRBV19|-|-|TRBJ1-5
CASLGRDGLLNQPQHF
TGTGCCAGTCTAGGGAGAGACGGACTCCTCAATCAGCCCCAGCATTTT
>TRBV7-2|-|TRBD2|TRBJ2-1
CASSNGLAGANEQFF
TGTGCCAGCAGCAACGGACTAGCCGGCGCCAATGAGCAGTTCTTC
>TRBV6-5|few|-|TRBJ2-1
CASRLSQLLYNEQFF
TGTGCCAGCAGATTGTCCCAACTACTCTACAATGAGCAGTTCTTC
>TRBV12-5|-|-|TRBJ1-2
CASGPWEAYGYTF
TGTGCTAGTGGCCCCTGGGAGGCTTATGGCTACACCTTC
>TRBV2|-|TRBD1|TRBJ1-5
CASSTSKGQGRLLNQPQHF
TGTGCCAGCAGTACGTCCAAGGGACAGGGGCGCCTCTTGAATCAGCCCCAGCATTTT
>TRBV9|-|TRBD2|TRBJ2-5
CASSTAGGGRETQYF
TGTGCCAGCAGCACGGCGGGAGGTGGGCGAGAGACCCAGTACTTC
>TRBV5-6|-|TRBD1|TRBJ1-1
CASSLKDRGLPITEAFF
TGTGCCAGCAGCTTGAAGGACAGGGGGCTTCCTATCACTGAAGCTTTCTTT
>TRBV4-2|-|TRBD1|TRBJ1-5
CASSQERGQGGQPQHF
TGTGCCAGCAGCCAAGAGAGGGGACAGGGAGGACAGCCCCAGCATTTT
>TRBV7-2|once|-|TRBJ2-7
CASSLGRVGAYEQYF
TGTGCCAGCAGCTTAGGCAGGGTAGGGGCCTACGAGCAGTACTTC
>TRBV19|-|-|TRBJ1-5
CASSHPTGIVQPQHF
TGTGCCAGTAGTCACCCGACAGGTATAGTGCAGCCCCAGCATTTT
>TRBV6-2/TRBV6-3|-|TRBD1|TRBJ2-5
CASSWGRGRQETQYF
TGTGCCAGCAGTTGGGGCAGGGGGCGGCAAGAGACCCAGTACTTC
>TRBV12-3/TRBV12-4|-|TRBD1|TRBJ1-4
CASQDRVGKLFF
TGTGCCAGCCAGGACAGGGTAGGGAAACTGTTTTTT
>TRBV30|-|-|TRBJ2-3
CAWTPQTRAQYF
TGTGCCTGGACTCCACAGACTAGGGCGCAGTATTTT
>TRBV19|-|-|TRBJ2-7
CASSIGDRLISYEQYF
TGTGCCAGTAGTATAGGAGACAGACTTATCTCCTACGAGCAGTACTTC
>TRBV6-5|-|TRBD1|TRBJ1-6
CASSYGTGGSPLHF
TGTGCCAGCAGTTACGGGACAGGAGGCTCACCCCTCCACTTT
>TRBV28|few|TRBD1|TRBJ1-6
CASSRDRAYNSPLHF
TGTGCCAGCAGCCGGGACAGGGCCTATAATTCACCCCTCCACTTT
>TRBV2|-|-|TRBJ1-4
CASRRENEKLFF
TGTGCCAGCCGACGGGAAAATGAAAAACTGTTTTTT
>TRBV6-5|-|-|TRBJ1-1
CASTLTGNTEAFF
TGTGCCAGCACCCTGACAGGAAACACTGAAGCTTTCTTT
>TRBV19|-|-|TRBJ1-5
CASSMGGVGRRNQPQHF
TGTGCCAGTAGTATGGGTGGAGTGGGGCGTCGAAATCAGCCCCAGCATTTT
>TRBV28|-|TRBD1|TRBJ1-2
CASSAGTGRANYGYTF
TGTGCCAGCAGTGCCGGGACAGGGAGGGCTAACTATGGCTACACCTTC
>TRBV24-1|-|TRBD1|TRBJ1-2
CATSDFQGGHGYTF
TGTGCCACCAGTGATTTCCAAGGGGGCCATGGCTACACCTTC
>TRBV7-2|-|TRBD1|TRBJ1-1
CASSLARTGVTEAFF
TGTGCCAGCAGCTTAGCGCGGACAGGGGTCACTGAAGCTTTCTTT